A single sample is the source of the 30 T cell receptor beta chains below, sequenced in a study of esophageal squamous cell carcinoma under preoperative chemotherapy. MiXCR, applied by TCRdb to the PCR reads, yields one record per CDR3 protein. The table records 34,000 or so distinct CDR3 sequences, roughly 52% of them present only once. Stated time point: after preoperative PTX-NDP chemotherapy. This sample was taken from a patient given preoperative chemotherapy. Source of these receptors: a human donor with esophageal squamous cell carcinoma. The donor label of this sample is uncertain.

J is TRBJ2-4 and V is TRBV7-8; no definite D call. Looked up from germline, CDR1 is SGHVS and CDR2 is FQNEAQ. The CDR3 has 15 amino acids. V lost 1 base and J 13 bases, leaving 20 bases between the germline ends. CDR3 sequence: CASSLVASATDTQYF. The CDR3 DNA reads TGTGCCAGCAGCTTAGTGGCTTCCGCCACAGATACGCAGTACTTC.

This clonotype was observed a single time. The germline gene is not matched at one end of the junction; a read error may be the cause. This chain joins TRBV7-8 and TRBJ2-4; D is perhaps TRBD1 (5 bases). This CDR3 spans 16 amino acids. CDR1 is SGHVS and CDR2 is FQNEAQ in the germline V gene. The CDR3 bases are TGTGCCAGCAGCAACCTGGCGCTGGGGCCCAAAAACATGCAGTACTTC. Its protein product is CASSNLALGPKNMQYF. The variable domain in full, with the rest retrieved from reference TRBV7-8 and TRBJ2-4, is GAGVSQSPRYKVAKRGQDVALRCDPISGHVSLFWYQQALGQGPEFLTYFQNEAQLDKSGLPSDRFFAERPEGSVSTLKIQRTQQEDSAVYLCASSNLALGPKNMQYFGAGTRLSVL.

This clonotype came up many times. The rearrangement joins TRBV7-6 to TRBJ2-1, with no clear D. V dropped 3 bases and J dropped 6 bases, with 12 bases sitting between them. Germline CDR1 SGHVS, CDR2 FNYEAQ. The CDR3 contains 14 residues. The CDR3: CASSFSIERNEQFF. The CDR3 DNA follows: TGTGCCAGCAGCTTTTCAATCGAGCGCAATGAGCAGTTCTTC.

This clonotype was seen ten or more times. CDR3 sequence (DNA): TGTGCCAGCAGCCAGACAACCTACTCCTACGAGCAGTACTTC. Its translation is CASSQTTYSYEQYF. The rearrangement links TRBV12-3 or TRBV12-4 to TRBJ2-7, with D uncertain. The CDR3 is 14 residues long. V lost 6 bases and J 0 bases, leaving 12 bases between the germline ends.

Of note for this clonotype: An end of the junction differs from the germline gene, which may be a read error. V usage is TRBV7-2 and J usage is TRBJ2-2; TRBD1 agrees at 7 bases. From germline, CDR1 is SGHTA and CDR2 FQGNSA. The CDR3 loop spans 15 amino acids. The CDR3 loop is CASSSTGTRTGEQFF. The CDR3 nucleotides are TGTGCCAGCAGCAGCACCGGGACGAGAACAGGGGAGCAGTTTTTT.

J is TRBJ2-4 and V is TRBV11-2; the D gene could be TRBD1 or TRBD2 (5 bases each). The length of the CDR3 is 15 residues. Germline V gene lookup returns CDR1 SGHAT and CDR2 FQNNGV. Trimming left V 5 bases short and J 13 bases short, with 24 bases between. In nucleotides, the CDR3 is TGTGCCAGCAGCCCCGGGGACCGGGACCAAGATACGCAGTACTTC. Amino acid sequence: CASSPGDRDQDTQYF.

With regard to this clonotype: One end of the junction fails to match germline, which may point to a read error. The chain employs TRBV7-8 and TRBJ2-2, with TRBD2 as a possible D gene (7 bases). The CDR3 is 16 amino acids. CDR1 is SGHVS and CDR2 is FQNEAQ in the germline V gene. CDR3 sequence (DNA): TGTGCCAGCAGCCGCCTAGGGGGGGTGAGCACCGGGGAGCTGTATTTT. Translated, it gives CASSRLGGVSTGELYF.

This clonotype has just a few counts. The V gene is TRBV6-2 or TRBV6-3, the J gene TRBJ1-3; tentative D call: TRBD1 (6 bases). CDR1 is MNHEY, CDR2 SVGEGT, per germline. V lost 6 bases, J lost 2 bases, and 14 bases lay in between. The CDR3 is made up of 15 amino acids. The CDR3 DNA is TGTGCCAGCAGCAAGGCCGGGACAACTGGAAACACCATATATTTT. Translating it yields CASSKAGTTGNTIYF.

This rearrangement joins TRBV6-5 to TRBJ1-1; TRBD1 aligns across 9 bases. Germline lookup yields CDR1 MNHEY and CDR2 SVGAGI. The CDR3 has 18 residues. J lost 1 base, V lost 2 bases, and 11 bases had no gene match. CDR3 DNA: TGTGCCAGCAGTTACCACCGGGACAGGGTTAACAGGAACACTGAAGCTTTCTTT. It codes for CASSYHRDRVNRNTEAFF.

V gene TRBV11-3 combines with J gene TRBJ2-1, with 8 bases identical to TRBD2. V shed 5 bases, J shed 8 bases, and the junction held 14 bases outside the gene matches. Per the germline V gene, CDR1 is SGHNT and CDR2 is YENEEA. This CDR3 is 16 amino acids long. The CDR3 loop reads CASSQQTRPGGDEQFF. In DNA, the CDR3 is TGTGCCAGCAGCCAGCAGACTCGCCCGGGGGGGGATGAGCAGTTCTTC.

This clonotype was seen repeatedly, ten times or more. A much larger clone lies a single base off, so this may be a read error. The chain uses TRBV6-1 and TRBJ2-1; 10 positions match TRBD1. CDR1 and CDR2 from the germline V gene are MNHNS and SASEGT. J was trimmed by 13 bases and V by 6 bases; bases with no gene match: 15. The CDR3 has 15 residues. This CDR3 is CASRPPGQGLETQFF. In DNA form, the CDR3 reads TGTGCCAGCAGGCCCCCGGGACAGGGGCTGGAGACCCAGTTCTTC.

The chain recombines TRBV12-3 or TRBV12-4 with TRBJ2-5; perhaps TRBD2 as D (6 bases). The ends were cut back, 6 bases at V and 5 bases at J, with 16 bases in the middle. CDR3 length equals 14 residues. The CDR3 coding sequence is TGTGCCAGCAGGTCGCCTGGGGGGAAGGAGACCCAGTACTTC. It translates to CASRSPGGKETQYF.

On this clonotype itself: This CDR3 is missing its conserved last phenylalanine or tryptophan, likely due to a read error. CDR3 nucleotides: TGTGCCAGCAGCCGCCTAGGGGGTGGGGGGGGCAAAGCGTCCCAGTACTCG. This codes for CASSRLGGGGGKASQYS. The gene calls are TRBV7-8 and TRBJ2-5; D is possibly TRBD2 (7 bases). Deletions cut 5 bases from V and 9 bases from J, with 28 bases between. Germline V CDR1 and CDR2: SGHVS, FQNEAQ. The length of the CDR3 is 17 residues.

CDR3 loop: CASGNPRGGPYHGYTF. The CDR3 nucleotides are TGTGCTAGTGGCAATCCCAGGGGGGGCCCTTATCATGGCTACACCTTC. The rearrangement joins TRBV12-5 to TRBJ1-2; 7 nucleotides align to TRBD1. Germline-derived CDR1 and CDR2 are LGHNT and FRNRAP. CDR3 size: 16 residues. V lost 6 bases, J lost 6 bases, and 16 bases stayed unmatched.

The table lists this clonotype with a few counts. V gene TRBV7-2 combines with J gene TRBJ2-4; tentative D call: TRBD2 (6 bases). Trimming removed 5 bases from V and 0 bases from J, with 23 bases in between. The length of the CDR3 is 19 residues. The germline CDR1 and CDR2 sequences are SGHTA and FQGNSA. The CDR3 here is CASSQVSRGAKLAKNIQYF. For the CDR3, the DNA is TGTGCCAGCAGCCAAGTCAGTCGCGGGGCCAAACTAGCCAAAAACATTCAGTACTTC.

This clonotype has a count of ten or more. The chain uses TRBV5-6 and TRBJ2-1, with TRBD2 matching 10 bases. The CDR3 extends over 15 amino acids. Germline V gene sequence: CDR1 SGHDT, CDR2 YYEEEE. Unmatched junction bases numbered 8, after V lost 5 bases and J lost 6 bases. The CDR3 protein is CASSMNSGGANEQFF. CDR3 in DNA: TGTGCCAGCAGTATGAACAGCGGGGGGGCCAATGAGCAGTTCTTC.

This clonotype was counted many times. This chain uses TRBV12-3 or TRBV12-4 with TRBJ1-2, with a tentative D call TRBD1 (5 bases). Trimming shortened V by 2 bases and J by 6 bases, and 10 bases separated the two germline ends. CDR3 length: 13 residues. The CDR3 region is CASSLSTGHGYTF. CDR3 in DNA: TGTGCCAGCAGTTTATCCACGGGGCATGGCTACACCTTC.

The chain joins TRBV6-1 to TRBJ2-1; tentative D call: TRBD2 (6 bases). CDR1 and CDR2 (germline): MNHNS, SASEGT. The CDR3 is made up of 15 amino acids. Trimming left V 8 bases short and J 0 bases short, with 14 bases between. DNA for the CDR3: TGTGCCAGCGTCCGGGACTCCGACTCCTACAATGAGCAGTTCTTC. This gives the protein CASVRDSDSYNEQFF.

V and J are TRBV7-9 and TRBJ2-5; 8 positions agree with TRBD2. The J call is uncertain, as TRBJ2-7 better fits the DNA end. Germline V gene lookup returns CDR1 SEHNR and CDR2 FQNEAQ (reference sequence). The CDR3 runs 13 residues. The CDR3 nucleotides are TGTGCCAGCAGCTCGGGGCGGGGGGTCGAGCAGTACTTC. Its protein is CASSSGRGVEQYF.

By share, this clonotype ranks as medium-sized. The junction departs from the called germline gene at one end, perhaps through a read error. The genes are TRBV7-2 and TRBJ2-4, with 8 bases identical to TRBD1. Looked up from germline, CDR1 is SGHTA and CDR2 is FQGNSA. The CDR3 has 14 amino acids. The CDR3 bases are TGTGCCAGCAGCTCGACAGGGGCCATAAACATTCAGTACTTC. Its translation is CASSSTGAINIQYF.

This clonotype has at least ten counts. The V call is TRBV7-6, the J call TRBJ2-5; 11 positions agree with TRBD2. The CDR3 runs to 16 residues. Germline lookup yields CDR1 SGHVS and CDR2 FNYEAQ. J was trimmed by 11 bases and V by 4 bases; bases with no gene match: 15. CDR3 coding DNA: TGTGCCAGCAGCTCCCGGGCGACTAGCGGGGCGAATGAGCAGTACTTC. Translation: CASSSRATSGANEQYF.

About this clonotype itself: At one end the junction does not follow the germline gene, possibly because of a read error. This chain links TRBV7-6 with TRBJ2-3; perhaps TRBD1 as D (6 bases). With the DNA end fitting TRBJ2-4 better, the J assignment may be wrong. The CDR3 has 16 residues. Germline V CDR1 and CDR2: SGHVS, FNYEAQ. This chain's CDR3 is CASSFSGLGAKNIQYF. In DNA, the CDR3 is TGTGCCAGCAGCTTCTCGGGGCTGGGGGCCAAAAATATTCAGTACTTC.

At least ten counts were recorded for this clonotype. The rearrangement joins TRBV7-2 to TRBJ1-5; possible D gene TRBD1, 5 bases. Germline CDR1 and CDR2: SGHTA and FQGNSA. V was clipped by 5 bases and J by 7 bases, with 18 bases between them. This CDR3 is built from 15 residues. The CDR3, as DNA: TGTGCCAGCAGCCCATCCGTATCGGCAGGGCAGCCCCAGCATTTT. Its translation is CASSPSVSAGQPQHF.

This chain links TRBV18 with TRBJ1-1, with 8 bases fitting TRBD1. V shed 3 bases, J shed 1 base, and the junction held 10 bases outside the gene matches. CDR3 length: 17 residues. The germline CDR1 and CDR2 sequences are KGHSH and LQKENI. The CDR3 protein is CASSPNWGQAGNTEAFF. The CDR3 DNA reads TGTGCCAGCTCACCGAACTGGGGACAGGCGGGGAACACTGAAGCTTTCTTT.

The sample holds a few counts of this clonotype. This rearrangement joins TRBV7-3 to TRBJ2-5, with TRBD1 identical over 12 bases. Trimming removed 2 bases from V and 5 bases from J; junction bases left unmatched: 3. The CDR3 consists of 15 residues. The V gene's germline CDR1 is SGHTA and CDR2 FQGTGA. CDR3 in DNA: TGTGCCAGCAGCTTAGGGACAGGGGGCGCGGAGACCCAGTACTTC. Its translation is CASSLGTGGAETQYF.

Of note for this clonotype: Germline is not matched at one junction end, which may reflect a read error. The rearrangement uses TRBV7-2 and TRBJ2-3, with D perhaps TRBD2 (5 bases). Germline values: CDR1 SGHTA, CDR2 FQGNSA. CDR3 length: 16 amino acids. CDR3 sequence (DNA): TGTGCCAGCAGCCCCCCGGGTGCAGGCGCCGGGGATACGCAGTATTTC. Translation: CASSPPGAGAGDTQYF.

With respect to this clonotype: At one boundary the junction diverges from the germline segment, which might be a read error. The CDR3 is CASSSSPGGSGGCNKETQYF. CDR3 coding DNA: TGTGCCAGCAGCTCCAGTCCCGGGGGTAGCGGGGGCTGTAACAAAGAGACCCAGTATTTC. V usage is TRBV7-9 and J usage is TRBJ2-5; 9 nucleotides match TRBD2. The CDR3 totals 20 residues. CDR1 is SEHNR, CDR2 FQNEAQ, per germline (reference sequence).

Only one count was recorded for this clonotype. The junction shows a germline mismatch at one end, possibly a read error. The chain employs TRBV11-1 and TRBJ2-3, with no clear D. This CDR3 has 14 residues. Germline loops: CDR1 SGHAT, CDR2 FQDESV (reference sequence). The CDR3 here is CASRRCARFEVLNF. In nucleotides, the CDR3 is TGTGCCAGCAGGCGGTGCGCTAGGTTCGAGGTCCTGAATTTC.

Regarding this clonotype: The germline gene is not matched at one end of the junction; a read error may be the cause. CDR3: CAGRWGWAKNTQYF. The CDR3, as DNA: TGTGCCGGCAGGTGGGGGTGGGCCAAAAACACGCAGTACTTC. The chain links TRBV7-6 to TRBJ2-4; the D call may be TRBD1 or TRBD2 (5 bases each). Germline CDR1 reads SGHVS; CDR2 reads FNYEAQ. The CDR3 has 14 residues. Combining the CDR3 with reference TRBV7-6 and TRBJ2-4 gives the whole variable domain GAGVSQSPRYKVTKRGQDVALRCDPISGHVSLYWYRQALGQGPEFLTYFNYEAQQDKSGLPNDRFSAERPEGSISTLTIQRTEQRDSAMYRCAGRWGWAKNTQYFGAGTRLSVL.

Turning to this clonotype: The CDR3 ends on some other residue instead of the conserved phenylalanine or tryptophan, so this is likely a read error. The rearrangement joins TRBV7-6 to TRBJ2-1; no clear D gene. The V end lost 4 bases, the J end lost 13 bases, and 14 bases lay between the germline ends. In germline, CDR1 is SGHVS, CDR2 FNYEAQ. This CDR3 region has 12 residues. The CDR3 protein is CASSSPVGAQFL. CDR3 bases: TGTGCCAGCAGCTCTCCCGTAGGTGCCCAGTTCTTG.